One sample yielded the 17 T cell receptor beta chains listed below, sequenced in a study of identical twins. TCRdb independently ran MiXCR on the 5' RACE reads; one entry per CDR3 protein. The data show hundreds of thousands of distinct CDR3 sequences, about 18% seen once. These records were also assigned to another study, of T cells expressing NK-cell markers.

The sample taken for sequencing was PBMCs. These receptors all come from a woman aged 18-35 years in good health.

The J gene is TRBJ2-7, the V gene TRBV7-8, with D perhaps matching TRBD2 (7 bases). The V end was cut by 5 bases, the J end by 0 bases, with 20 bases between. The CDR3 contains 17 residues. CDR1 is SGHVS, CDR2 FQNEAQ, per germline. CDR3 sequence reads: CASSSLGGGQNSYEQYF. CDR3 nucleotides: TGTGCCAGCAGCAGCCTAGGGGGAGGGCAAAACTCCTACGAGCAGTACTTC.

The CDR3 nucleotides read TGTGCCAGCAGCCCCCCGGGACTAGCGGGGACCCAGTACTTC. Protein: CASSPPGLAGTQYF. The V gene is TRBV6-1, the J gene TRBJ2-5; TRBD2 matches at 12 bases. Germline V gene sequence: CDR1 MNHNS, CDR2 SASEGT. The V and J ends lost 6 bases and 7 bases, in that order; junction bases with no gene match: 6. CDR3 length: 14 amino acids.

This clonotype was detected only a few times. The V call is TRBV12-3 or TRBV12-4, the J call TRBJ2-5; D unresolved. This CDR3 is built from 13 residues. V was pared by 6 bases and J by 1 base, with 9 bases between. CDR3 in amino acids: CASSPEPQETQYF. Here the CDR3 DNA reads TGTGCCAGCAGCCCCGAACCCCAAGAGACCCAGTACTTC.

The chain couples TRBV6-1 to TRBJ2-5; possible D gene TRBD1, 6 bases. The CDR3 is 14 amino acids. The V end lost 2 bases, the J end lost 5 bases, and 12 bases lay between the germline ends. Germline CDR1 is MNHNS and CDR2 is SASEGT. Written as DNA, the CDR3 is TGTGCCAGCAGTGAACTAGGGGGTGGTGAGACCCAGTACTTC. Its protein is CASSELGGGETQYF.

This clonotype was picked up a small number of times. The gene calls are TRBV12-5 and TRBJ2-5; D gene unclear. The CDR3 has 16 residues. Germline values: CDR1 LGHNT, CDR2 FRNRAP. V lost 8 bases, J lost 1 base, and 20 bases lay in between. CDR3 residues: CASSNPLGVLQETQYF. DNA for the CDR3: TGTGCTAGTTCTAACCCTCTAGGAGTTCTCCAAGAGACCCAGTACTTC.

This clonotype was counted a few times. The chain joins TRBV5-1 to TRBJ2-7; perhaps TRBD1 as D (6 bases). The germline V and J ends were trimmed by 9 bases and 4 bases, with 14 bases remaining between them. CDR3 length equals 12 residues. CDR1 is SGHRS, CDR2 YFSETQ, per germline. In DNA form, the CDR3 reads TGCGCCATCCGTGGACAGACTTACGAGCAGTACTTC. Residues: CAIRGQTYEQYF.

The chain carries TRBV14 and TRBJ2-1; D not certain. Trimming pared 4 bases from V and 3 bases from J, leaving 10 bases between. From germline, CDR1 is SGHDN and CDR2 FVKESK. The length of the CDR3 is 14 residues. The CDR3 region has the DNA TGTGCCAGCAGCCCCGGTTCGCTCTACAATGAGCAGTTCTTC. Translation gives CASSPGSLYNEQFF.

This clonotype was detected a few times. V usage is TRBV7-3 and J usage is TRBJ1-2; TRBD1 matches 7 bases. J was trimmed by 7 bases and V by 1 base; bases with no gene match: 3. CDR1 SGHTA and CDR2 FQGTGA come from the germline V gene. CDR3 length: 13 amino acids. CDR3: CASSLRDRAGYTF. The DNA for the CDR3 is TGTGCCAGCAGCTTAAGAGACAGGGCTGGCTACACCTTC.

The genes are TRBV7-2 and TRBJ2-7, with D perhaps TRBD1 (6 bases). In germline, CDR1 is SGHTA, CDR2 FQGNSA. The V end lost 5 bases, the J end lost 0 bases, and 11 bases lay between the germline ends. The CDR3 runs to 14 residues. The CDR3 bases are TGTGCCAGCAGCCTAGACAGGATCTCCTACGAGCAGTACTTC. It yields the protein CASSLDRISYEQYF.

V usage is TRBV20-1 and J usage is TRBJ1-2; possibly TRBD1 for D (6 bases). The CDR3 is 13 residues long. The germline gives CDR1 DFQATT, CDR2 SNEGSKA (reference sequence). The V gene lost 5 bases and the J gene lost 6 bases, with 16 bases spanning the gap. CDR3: CSARGGIVNGYTF. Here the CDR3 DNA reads TGCAGTGCTCGGGGGGGCATTGTCAATGGCTACACCTTC.

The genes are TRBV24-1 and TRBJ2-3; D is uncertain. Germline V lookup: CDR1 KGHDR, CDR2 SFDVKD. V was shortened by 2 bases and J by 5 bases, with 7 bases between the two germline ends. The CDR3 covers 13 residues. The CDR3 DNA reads TGTGCCACCAGTGATTGGGCCGAAGATACGCAGTATTTT. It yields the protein CATSDWAEDTQYF.

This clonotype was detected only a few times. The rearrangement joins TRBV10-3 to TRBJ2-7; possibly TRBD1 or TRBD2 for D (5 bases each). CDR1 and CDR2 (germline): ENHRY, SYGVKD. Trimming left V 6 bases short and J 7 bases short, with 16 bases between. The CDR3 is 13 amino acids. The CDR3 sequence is CAIRQDLGGEQYF. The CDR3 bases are TGTGCCATCAGACAGGACTTAGGAGGAGAGCAGTACTTC.

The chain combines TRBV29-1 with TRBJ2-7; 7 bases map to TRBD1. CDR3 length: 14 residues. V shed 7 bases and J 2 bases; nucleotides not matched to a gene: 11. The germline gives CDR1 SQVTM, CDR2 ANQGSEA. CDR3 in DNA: TGCAGCGCTGGAGAGGGGACAGCTGCCTACGAGCAGTACTTC. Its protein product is CSAGEGTAAYEQYF.

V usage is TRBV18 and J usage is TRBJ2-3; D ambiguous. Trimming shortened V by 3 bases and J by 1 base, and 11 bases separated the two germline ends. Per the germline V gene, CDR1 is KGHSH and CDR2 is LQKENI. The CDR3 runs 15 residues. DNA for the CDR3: TGTGCCAGCTCACCTCTGTCCGGCGGCACAGATACGCAGTATTTT. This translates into CASSPLSGGTDTQYF.

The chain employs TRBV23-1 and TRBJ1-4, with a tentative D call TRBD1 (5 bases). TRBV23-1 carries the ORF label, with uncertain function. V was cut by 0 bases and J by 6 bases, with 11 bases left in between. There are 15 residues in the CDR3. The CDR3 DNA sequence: TGCGCCAGCAGTCAATCTAGGGGAGGAGATGAAAAACTGTTTTTT. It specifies CASSQSRGGDEKLFF.

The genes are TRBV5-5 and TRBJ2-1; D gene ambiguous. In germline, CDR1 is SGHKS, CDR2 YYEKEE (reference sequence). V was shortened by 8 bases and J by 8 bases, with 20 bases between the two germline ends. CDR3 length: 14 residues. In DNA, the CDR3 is TGTGCCAGGAGCCCCGGGCTCCACTGGGATGAGCAGTTCTTC. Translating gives CARSPGLHWDEQFF.

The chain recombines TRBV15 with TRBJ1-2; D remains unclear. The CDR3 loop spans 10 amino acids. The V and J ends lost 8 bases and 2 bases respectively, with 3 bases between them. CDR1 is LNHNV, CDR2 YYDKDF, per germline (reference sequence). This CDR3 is CATYNYGYTF. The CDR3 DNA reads TGTGCCACCTACAACTATGGCTACACCTTC.